These 20 T cell receptor beta chains share one sample of origin, sequenced in a study of blood T cell repertoires in COVID-19. Sequencing was performed with immunoSEQ multiplex PCR; in TCRdb, only in-frame clones are kept and a portion is missing. Here the sample spans about 60,000 clones, roughly 80% being singletons. The sequenced sample was peripheral blood. These receptors were collected from a human donor in a cohort sampled during active COVID-19.

This clone was counted at least ten times. The chain couples TRBV10-1 to TRBJ1-1; 7 bases map to TRBD1. CDR1 and CDR2 from the germline V gene are WNHNN and SYGVQD (reference sequence). This CDR3 is built from 14 residues. Unmatched junction bases numbered 5, after V lost 6 bases and J lost 1 base. The CDR3 spells CASSPTGKNTEAFF. The DNA of the CDR3 is TGCGCCAGCAGCCCGACAGGGAAGAACACTGAAGCTTTCTTT.

The gene calls are TRBV19 and TRBJ2-2, with 8 bases lining up with TRBD2. Unmatched junction bases numbered 9, after V lost 10 bases and J lost 5 bases. The CDR3 is made up of 14 amino acids. Per germline, CDR1 LNHDA and CDR2 SQIVND (reference sequence). The CDR3 DNA reads TGTGCCATTGAATCCGGGACTAGGACCGGGGAGCTGTTTTTT. Translation gives CAIESGTRTGELFF.

J is TRBJ2-4 and V is TRBV9; 7 nucleotides align to TRBD2. Germline trimming cut 0 bases from V and 3 bases from J; bases unmatched to any gene: 6. CDR3 length equals 16 residues. CDR1 is SGDLS, CDR2 YYNGEE, per germline. This CDR3 is CASSVGEGGLKNIQYF. The CDR3 nucleotides are TGTGCCAGCAGCGTAGGGGAGGGCGGCCTCAAAAACATTCAGTACTTC.

This chain links TRBV5-1 with TRBJ2-3; tentative D call: TRBD1 (5 bases). The CDR3 runs to 15 residues. The V gene lost 1 base and the J gene lost 4 bases, with 13 bases spanning the gap. Germline lookup yields CDR1 SGHRS and CDR2 YFSETQ. In DNA, the CDR3 is TGCGCCAGCAGCTTGACGGTAACAGGATCAGATACGCAGTATTTT. Amino acid sequence: CASSLTVTGSDTQYF.

The chain carries TRBV7-8 and TRBJ2-6, with a tentative D call TRBD2 (5 bases). This CDR3 is 19 amino acids long. Germline V gene sequence: CDR1 SGHVS, CDR2 FQNEAQ. V was shortened by 5 bases and J by 2 bases, with 22 bases between the two germline ends. This chain's CDR3 is CASSPRRIPSRAGANVLTF. The CDR3 coding sequence is TGTGCCAGCAGCCCGCGTAGAATCCCATCGCGGGCTGGGGCCAACGTCCTGACTTTC.

This chain links TRBV10-2 with TRBJ2-7; 9 bases fit TRBD2. Germline assignment: CDR1 WSHSY and CDR2 SAAADI. The CDR3 contains 16 residues. J was trimmed by 6 bases and V by 0 bases; bases with no gene match: 9. CDR3 amino acids: CASSESMAGGVAEQYF. The CDR3 bases are TGCGCCAGCAGTGAGTCAATGGCGGGGGGGGTCGCCGAGCAGTACTTC.

This clone was detected once. This chain joins TRBV7-6 and TRBJ2-3; possible D gene TRBD2, 7 bases. The V and J ends lost 5 bases and 3 bases respectively, with 15 bases between them. Germline V CDR1 and CDR2: SGHVS, FNYEAQ. The CDR3 is 15 amino acids. CDR3 region: CASSEEGGRTDTQYF. The CDR3 bases are TGTGCCAGCAGCGAGGAGGGGGGGCGGACAGATACGCAGTATTTT.

V and J are TRBV28 and TRBJ1-1, with D maybe TRBD1 (5 bases). CDR3 length: 15 amino acids. V was shortened by 6 bases and J by 5 bases, with 19 bases between the two germline ends. Looked up from germline, CDR1 is MDHEN and CDR2 is SYDVKM. CDR3 coding DNA: TGTGCCAGCAGAAAACTTATGACAGCGGGAACTGAAGCTTTCTTT. Translation gives CASRKLMTAGTEAFF.

The J gene is TRBJ2-7, the V gene TRBV6-5; TRBD1 might be the D (5 bases). Trimming stripped 0 bases from V and 2 bases from J, with 11 bases between. This CDR3 region has 15 residues. The germline V gene encodes CDR1 MNHEY and CDR2 SVGAGI. CDR3 region: CASSYSRTPTYEQYF. CDR3 in DNA: TGTGCCAGCAGTTACTCTAGGACACCAACCTACGAGCAGTACTTC.

The genes are TRBV11-2 and TRBJ1-5; D gene ambiguous. Germline V gene lookup returns CDR1 SGHAT and CDR2 FQNNGV. The CDR3 length is 13 residues. With 1 base removed from V and 7 bases from J, the gap between germline ends came to 8 bases. DNA of the CDR3: TGTGCCAGCAGCTTAGCTCCGTCGCAGCCCCAGCATTTT. Encoded protein: CASSLAPSQPQHF.

The rearrangement links TRBV7-8 to TRBJ2-3; D may be TRBD1 (6 bases). The CDR3 length is 16 residues. Trimming shortened V by 6 bases and J by 4 bases, and 20 bases separated the two germline ends. CDR1 is SGHVS, CDR2 FQNEAQ, per germline. The DNA of the CDR3 is TGTGCCAGCAGTCCATCTGTGGGGGCTATAGCAGATACGCAGTATTTT. Translated: CASSPSVGAIADTQYF.

This clone is a singleton in its sample. The chain recombines TRBV24-1 with TRBJ1-5; D ambiguous. From germline, CDR1 is KGHDR and CDR2 SFDVKD. CDR3 length: 13 amino acids. Trimming pared 6 bases from V and 2 bases from J, leaving 7 bases between. CDR3 nucleotides: TGTGCCACCAGTCGGGAGGGCAATCAGCCCCAGCATTTT. Protein product: CATSREGNQPQHF.

The chain links TRBV28 to TRBJ2-3; 8 nucleotides agree with TRBD2. CDR3 length: 14 residues. Unmatched junction bases numbered 10, after V lost 10 bases and J lost 4 bases. Looked up from germline, CDR1 is MDHEN and CDR2 is SYDVKM. CDR3 sequence (DNA): TGTGCCACCTTCGCCGGGGGGGCCTCAGATACGCAGTATTTT. Translated, it gives CATFAGGASDTQYF.

In nucleotides, the CDR3 is TGTGCCAGCATCATTAGACAGGGGCTCACTGAAGCTTTCTTT. It yields the protein CASIIRQGLTEAFF. The V gene is TRBV5-8, the J gene TRBJ1-1, with TRBD1 matching over 8 bases. V was pared by 6 bases and J by 4 bases, with 8 bases of the junction left unmatched. This CDR3 comprises 14 residues. In germline, CDR1 is SGHTS, CDR2 YDEGEE.

The chain's CDR3 is CASSIGGTIQGETQYF. CDR3 sequence (DNA): TGTGCCAGTAGTATAGGGGGCACGATCCAAGGAGAGACCCAGTACTTC. The chain links TRBV19 to TRBJ2-5; possible D gene TRBD1, 5 bases. V was clipped by 1 base and J by 4 bases, with 16 bases between them. Germline V gene sequence: CDR1 LNHDA, CDR2 SQIVND (reference sequence). The CDR3 is made up of 16 amino acids.

The chain links TRBV9 to TRBJ1-3; the D gene is possibly TRBD1 (5 bases). Germline V gene data show CDR1 as SGDLS and CDR2 as YYNGEE. CDR3 length: 16 amino acids. V dropped 0 bases and J dropped 4 bases, with 14 bases sitting between them. This chain's CDR3 is CASSVGSGAGGNTIYF. CDR3 bases: TGTGCCAGCAGCGTAGGTAGCGGGGCTGGAGGAAACACCATATATTTT.

This clone was detected a few times. In nucleotides, the CDR3 is TGTGCCAGTAGTCCCGGAGGCGATCAGCCCCAGCATTTT. It translates to CASSPGGDQPQHF. V is TRBV19 and J is TRBJ1-5; D ambiguous. The V gene's germline CDR1 is LNHDA and CDR2 SQIVND (reference sequence). The CDR3 spans 13 residues. V shed 5 bases and J shed 5 bases, with 10 bases lying between them. The full variable domain, completed using reference TRBV19 and TRBJ1-5, is DGGITQSPKYLFRKEGQNVTLSCEQNLNHDAMYWYRQDPGQGLRLIYYSQIVNDFQKGDIAEGYSVSREKKESFPLTVTSAQKNPTAFYLCASSPGGDQPQHFGDGTRLSIL.

V is TRBV3-1 (or the pseudogene TRBV3-2) and J is TRBJ2-4; the D gene is possibly TRBD1 (5 bases). Looked up from germline, CDR1 is LGHDT and CDR2 is YNNKEL (reference sequence). This CDR3 has 14 residues. Trimming took 2 bases from V and 9 from J, leaving 14 bases between them. The CDR3 DNA is TGTGCCAGCAGCCAACGACAGCCAGAAAGCATTCAGTACTTC. It codes for CASSQRQPESIQYF.

This chain uses TRBV6-1 with TRBJ2-4; D uncertain. V was pared by 0 bases and J by 0 bases, with 6 bases between. The germline gives CDR1 MNHNS, CDR2 SASEGT. This CDR3 is built from 15 residues. In DNA, the CDR3 is TGTGCCAGCAGTGAAGCGGGCCTAGCCAAAAACATTCAGTACTTC. It encodes CASSEAGLAKNIQYF.

The chain recombines TRBV23-1 with TRBJ2-1; TRBD2 is a possible D gene (6 bases). TRBV23-1 is reported as an ORF; its role is uncertain. V was shortened by 2 bases and J by 3 bases, with 17 bases between the two germline ends. There are 17 residues in the CDR3. CDR3 DNA sequence: TGCGCCAGCAGTCAAAAAGGAATCGCGGAGGGCTACAATGAGCAGTTCTTC. Its translation is CASSQKGIAEGYNEQFF.